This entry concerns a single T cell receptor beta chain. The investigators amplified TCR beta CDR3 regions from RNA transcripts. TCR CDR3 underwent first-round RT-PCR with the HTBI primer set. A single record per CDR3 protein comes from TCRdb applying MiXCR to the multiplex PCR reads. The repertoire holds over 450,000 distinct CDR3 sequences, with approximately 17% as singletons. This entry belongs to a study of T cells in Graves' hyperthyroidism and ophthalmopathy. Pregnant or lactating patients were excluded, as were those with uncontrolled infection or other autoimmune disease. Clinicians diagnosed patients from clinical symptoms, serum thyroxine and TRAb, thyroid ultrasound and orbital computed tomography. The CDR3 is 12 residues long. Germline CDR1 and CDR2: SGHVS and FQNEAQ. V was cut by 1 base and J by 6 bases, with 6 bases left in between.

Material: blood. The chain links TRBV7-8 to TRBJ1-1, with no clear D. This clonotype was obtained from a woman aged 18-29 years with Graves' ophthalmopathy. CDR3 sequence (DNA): TGTGCCAGCAGCTTAGTGTTCCCTGAAGCTTTCTTT. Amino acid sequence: CASSLVFPEAFF. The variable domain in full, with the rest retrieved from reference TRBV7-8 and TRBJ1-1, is GAGVSQSPRYKVAKRGQDVALRCDPISGHVSLFWYQQALGQGPEFLTYFQNEAQLDKSGLPSDRFFAERPEGSVSTLKIQRTQQEDSAVYLCASSLVFPEAFFGQGTRLTVV.